A single sample is the source of the 19 T cell receptor beta chains below, sequenced in a study of glioma-infiltrating T cells. TCR alpha and beta CDR3 regions were amplified from RNA using iRepertoire nested multiplex PCR. TCRdb re-analysed the multiplex PCR reads in MiXCR, keeping a single row per CDR3 protein. The sample has over 130,000 distinct CDR3 sequences; approximately 39% are singletons. The specimen sequenced was glioma tissue, nonneoplastic brain tissue, or PBMCs (not recorded which). All receptors derive from a human donor with low-grade glioma or glioblastoma, undergoing nonglioma brain surgery, or in good health (not recorded which).

V gene TRBV24-1 combines with J gene TRBJ2-7, with D possibly TRBD1 on 6 matching bases. Germline CDR1 is KGHDR and CDR2 is SFDVKD. The V end lost 2 bases, the J end lost 7 bases, and 14 bases lay between the germline ends. The CDR3 has 14 amino acids. DNA for the CDR3: TGTGCCACCAGTGATTCCGGGACATCTGGTGAGCAGTACTTC. Translation gives CATSDSGTSGEQYF.

The chain joins TRBV27 to TRBJ1-1, with a tentative D call TRBD1 (6 bases). Germline CDR1 reads MNHEY; CDR2 reads SMNVEV (reference sequence). Trimming left V 6 bases short and J 4 bases short, with 21 bases between. This CDR3 is built from 16 residues. CDR3 bases: TGTGCCAGCAGGGGATTGTCGGGGGGCGGGGGCACTGAAGCTTTCTTT. Protein: CASRGLSGGGGTEAFF.

V and J are TRBV7-8 and TRBJ2-1, with 12 bases aligning to TRBD2. Germline V lookup: CDR1 SGHVS, CDR2 FQNEAQ. The CDR3 covers 16 residues. V shed 1 base and J 7 bases; nucleotides not matched to a gene: 5. The CDR3 bases are TGTGCCAGCAGCTTAGACCAGGGACTAGCGGGTAATGAGCAGTTCTTC. Amino acids: CASSLDQGLAGNEQFF.

This clonotype was counted many times. V gene TRBV28 combines with J gene TRBJ1-1; D possibly corresponds to TRBD1 (6 bases). The CDR3 covers 12 residues. V was clipped by 8 bases and J by 1 base, with 8 bases between them. Per germline, CDR1 MDHEN and CDR2 SYDVKM. CDR3 loop: CASQTGNTEAFF. CDR3 nucleotides: TGTGCCAGCCAGACAGGGAACACTGAAGCTTTCTTT.

By share, this clonotype ranks as medium-sized. The CDR3 coding sequence is TGTGCCAGCAGTAAAACAGGTTCACCCCTCCACTTT. Translating it yields CASSKTGSPLHF. The chain uses TRBV6-1 and TRBJ1-6; D is possibly TRBD1 (5 bases). The length of the CDR3 is 12 residues. CDR1 is MNHNS, CDR2 SASEGT, per germline. The V gene lost 5 bases and the J gene lost 9 bases, with 8 bases spanning the gap.

As to this clonotype: Being one base from a much bigger clone, this may be a read error. V gene TRBV20-1 combines with J gene TRBJ2-1, with 14 bases fitting TRBD2. The CDR3 extends over 16 amino acids. The germline gives CDR1 DFQATT, CDR2 SNEGSKA (reference sequence). The chain's CDR3 is CSAIGGLAGGGDEQSF. Written as DNA, the CDR3 is TGCAGTGCCATCGGAGGACTAGCGGGAGGAGGCGATGAGCAGTCCTTC.

About this clonotype: A junction boundary mismatches the germline segment, possibly from a read error. The rearrangement joins TRBV6-6 to TRBJ2-3, with 8 bases that match TRBD1. Germline loops: CDR1 MNHNY, CDR2 SVGAGI (reference sequence). This CDR3 contains 16 residues. The CDR3 DNA sequence: TGCGCCAGCAGTGATCCGCAGGGGGCAAGCACAGATACGGAGTATTTT. It specifies CASSDPQGASTDTEYF.

This clonotype was found a few times. The J gene is TRBJ2-7, the V gene TRBV7-2; no firm D call. Germline CDR1 is SGHTA and CDR2 is FQGNSA. Trimming removed 5 bases at V and 4 bases at J, with 9 bases between. The CDR3 totals 12 residues. The DNA of the CDR3 is TGTGCCAGCAGCCAAGAGAGGTACGAGCAGTACTTC. Residues: CASSQERYEQYF.

This chain connects TRBV7-2 to TRBJ2-7; no clear D gene. The CDR3 is 11 amino acids. Germline lookup yields CDR1 SGHTA and CDR2 FQGNSA. V dropped 4 bases and J dropped 7 bases, with 8 bases sitting between them. The CDR3 coding sequence is TGTGCCAGCAGCTCCTTGTTAGAGCAGTACTTC. Translation gives CASSSLLEQYF.

This chain links TRBV3-1 with TRBJ1-1; D is perhaps TRBD1 (5 bases). The CDR3 is 13 residues long. V was clipped by 1 base and J by 10 bases, with 13 bases between them. Germline assignment: CDR1 LGHDT and CDR2 YNNKEL (reference sequence). The CDR3 here is CASSQAKNGGAFF. The CDR3 DNA follows: TGTGCCAGCAGCCAAGCAAAAAATGGGGGAGCTTTCTTT.

This clonotype was observed at least ten times. The chain uses TRBV28 and TRBJ1-4; no clear D. This CDR3 is 13 amino acids long. The germline V gene has CDR1 MDHEN and CDR2 SYDVKM. V lost 5 bases and J lost 6, with 10 bases in between. For the CDR3, the DNA is TGTGCCAGCAGTACACATGGAGATGAAAAACTGTTTTTT. The encoded protein is CASSTHGDEKLFF.

This clonotype has more than one count but fewer than ten. The rearrangement uses TRBV7-6 and TRBJ2-3, with TRBD2 matching 9 bases. The CDR3 runs 16 residues. Germline V lookup: CDR1 SGHVS, CDR2 FNYEAQ. The junction had 8 bases not matched to a gene; V was cut back by 2 bases and J by 5 bases. CDR3 residues: CASSLIQREAGDTQYF. Here the CDR3 DNA reads TGTGCCAGCAGCTTAATCCAGCGGGAGGCTGGAGATACGCAGTATTTT.

This clonotype was observed a few times. This chain joins TRBV20-1 and TRBJ2-1; perhaps TRBD2 as D (6 bases). Deletions cut 6 bases from V and 4 bases from J, with 16 bases between. The CDR3 consists of 14 residues. Germline V gene sequence: CDR1 DFQATT, CDR2 SNEGSKA (reference sequence). The DNA of the CDR3 is TGCAGTGCCCCAAGGGCGGGGACTTACAATGAGCAGTTCTTC. Amino acids: CSAPRAGTYNEQFF.

The chain employs TRBV27 and TRBJ2-7; 7 bases line up with TRBD2. J was trimmed by 3 bases and V by 4 bases; bases with no gene match: 0. The CDR3 runs to 12 residues. Germline CDR1 and CDR2: MNHEY and SMNVEV (reference sequence). The CDR3 loop reads CASSSGGYEQYF. The DNA for the CDR3 is TGTGCCAGCAGTTCGGGGGGCTACGAGCAGTACTTC.

The chain recombines TRBV20-1 with TRBJ1-6; the match to TRBD1 covers 9 bases. The CDR3 is made up of 15 amino acids. The V segment lost 5 bases and the J segment 8 bases; nucleotides outside the gene matches: 10. The V gene's germline CDR1 is DFQATT and CDR2 SNEGSKA (reference sequence). The CDR3 loop reads CSAPLPGQGYSPLHF. CDR3 coding DNA: TGCAGTGCTCCCTTACCGGGACAGGGATATTCACCCCTCCACTTT.

CDR3 sequence reads: CAWTGQLDQPQHF. CDR3 coding DNA: TGTGCCTGGACGGGACAGTTAGATCAGCCCCAGCATTTT. The chain couples TRBV30 to TRBJ1-5; the match to TRBD1 covers 7 bases. The CDR3 runs to 13 residues. The J segment lost 5 bases and the V segment lost 4 bases, leaving 5 bases of the junction unmatched. Germline CDR1 GTSNPN, CDR2 SVGIG (reference sequence).

This clonotype was counted ten times or more. The J gene is TRBJ2-5, the V gene TRBV6-6; tentatively, D is TRBD1 (6 bases). Germline-derived CDR1 and CDR2 are MNHNY and SVGAGI (reference sequence). Trimming shortened V by 0 bases and J by 0 bases, and 8 bases separated the two germline ends. CDR3 length: 15 amino acids. CDR3 loop: CASSYSGTNQETQYF. CDR3 coding DNA: TGTGCCAGCAGTTACTCCGGGACAAACCAAGAGACCCAGTACTTC.

The chain has TRBV6-1 and TRBJ1-6; a possible D gene is TRBD1 (6 bases). Trimming took 10 bases from V and 5 from J, leaving 18 bases between them. Germline V gene sequence: CDR1 MNHNS, CDR2 SASEGT. CDR3 size: 15 residues. CDR3 sequence: CATKGSTGNNSPLHF. The CDR3 nucleotides are TGTGCCACCAAGGGGAGTACAGGGAATAATTCACCCCTCCACTTT.

This clonotype was counted between two and nine times. This chain links TRBV29-1 with TRBJ1-2; 7 positions match TRBD1. Germline assignment: CDR1 SQVTM and CDR2 ANQGSEA. CDR3 size: 12 residues. V lost 8 bases to trimming and J lost 2 bases; unmatched junction nucleotides: 5. Here the CDR3 DNA reads TGCAGCTCCCAGGACAGGAACTATGGCTACACCTTC. This sequence encodes CSSQDRNYGYTF.